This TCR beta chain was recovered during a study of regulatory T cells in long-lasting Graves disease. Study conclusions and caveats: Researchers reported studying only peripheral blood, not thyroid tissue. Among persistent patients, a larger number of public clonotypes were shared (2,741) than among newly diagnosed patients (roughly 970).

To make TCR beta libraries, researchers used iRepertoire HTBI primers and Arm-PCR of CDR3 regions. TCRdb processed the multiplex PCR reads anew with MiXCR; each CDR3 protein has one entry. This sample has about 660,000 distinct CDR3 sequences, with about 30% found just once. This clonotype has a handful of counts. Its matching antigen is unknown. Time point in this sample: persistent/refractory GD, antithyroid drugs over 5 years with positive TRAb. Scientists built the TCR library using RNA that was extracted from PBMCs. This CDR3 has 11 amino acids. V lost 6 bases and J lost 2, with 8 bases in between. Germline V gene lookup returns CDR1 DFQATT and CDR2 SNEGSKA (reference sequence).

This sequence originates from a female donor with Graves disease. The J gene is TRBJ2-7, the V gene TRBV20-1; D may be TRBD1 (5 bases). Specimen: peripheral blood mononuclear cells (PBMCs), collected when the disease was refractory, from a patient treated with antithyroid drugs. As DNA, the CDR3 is TGCAGTGCAAAGACAGCCTACGAGCAGTACTTC. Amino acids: CSAKTAYEQYF.